This T cell receptor (beta chain) was documented in a study of blood T cells in healthy people across ages. Germline loops: CDR1 MNHNY, CDR2 SVGAGI (reference sequence). The junction had 12 bases not matched to a gene; V was cut back by 6 bases and J by 5 bases. There are 15 residues in the CDR3. A second PCR of roughly 7 to 11 cycles used a sample-barcoded 5' primer and a J-beta primer mix. A single record per CDR3 protein comes from TCRdb applying MiXCR to the 5' RACE reads. Altogether approximately 780,000 distinct CDR3 sequences are present, about a quarter being singletons, with the ten largest covering 2.5% to 3.5%. These data were likewise used in another study, on T cells of mothers and their children. Per that paper: The donor cohort consisted of a few healthy Caucasian mothers and their six children. There were no persistent microchimeric T cell clones detected.

The clonotype was recovered from a boy aged 5-17 years in good health. This rearrangement joins TRBV6-6 to TRBJ2-7; TRBD1 matches at 8 bases. Sequencing was performed on blood. CDR3 in amino acids: CASSPGTGVQDEQYF. Here the CDR3 DNA reads TGTGCCAGCAGCCCCGGGACAGGTGTCCAGGACGAGCAGTACTTC.